Below are 29 T cell receptor beta chains sequenced from a single sample in a study of human T cells and chemical hapten exposure. Library construction involved attaching unique molecular identifiers to individual cDNA molecules, which allowed quantitative, reproducible TCR counting. Using its own MiXCR run on the reads, TCRdb lists one record per CDR3 protein. This sample carries 95,000 to 150,000 distinct CDR3 sequences, about 7.7% of them seen once, and the ten largest clones take roughly 1.3%. Total RNA was isolated from whole blood that had not been fractionated. Sequenced: whole blood. These receptors were collected from a human donor in good health. Some clones in this sample may be carry-over from other donors' samples.

This clonotype was seen at least ten times. The rearrangement joins TRBV11-2 to TRBJ2-2, with TRBD2 matching 9 bases. In germline, CDR1 is SGHAT, CDR2 FQNNGV. The CDR3 runs to 18 residues. V gave up 1 base and J gave up 2 bases; unmatched junction bases: 8. CDR3 sequence (DNA): TGTGCCAGCAGCTTAGTGATAGGTAGCGGGAGCAACACCGGGGAGCTGTTTTTT. Amino acid sequence: CASSLVIGSGSNTGELFF.

J is TRBJ1-5 and V is TRBV7-6; D is possibly TRBD1 (5 bases). The CDR3 runs to 14 residues. V dropped 2 bases and J dropped 4 bases, with 9 bases sitting between them. CDR1 is SGHVS and CDR2 is FNYEAQ in the germline V gene. CDR3 sequence: CASSLSPGNQPQHF. CDR3 sequence (DNA): TGTGCCAGCAGCTTATCCCCAGGGAATCAGCCCCAGCATTTT.

V usage is TRBV10-3 and J usage is TRBJ2-7; possibly TRBD1 for D (7 bases). The CDR3 contains 16 residues. Germline V gene lookup returns CDR1 ENHRY and CDR2 SYGVKD. V was pared by 0 bases and J by 3 bases, with 15 bases between. As DNA, the CDR3 is TGTGCCATCAGTGAGTCGGAGGGACAGAGAATCTACGAGCAGTACTTC. This translates into CAISESEGQRIYEQYF.

This clonotype has a handful of counts. J is TRBJ2-5 and V is TRBV18; unclear D gene. The CDR3 contains 15 residues. Germline V gene data show CDR1 as KGHSH and CDR2 as LQKENI. V gave up 5 bases and J gave up 4 bases, with 17 bases separating them. Written as DNA, the CDR3 is TGTGCCAGCTCAACGGACCCTCTACTACTAGAGACCCAGTACTTC. Translated, it gives CASSTDPLLLETQYF.

V usage is TRBV20-1 and J usage is TRBJ2-7; no definite D call. CDR3 length equals 11 residues. In germline, CDR1 is DFQATT, CDR2 SNEGSKA (reference sequence). The V end was cut by 3 bases, the J end by 1 base, with 4 bases between. The CDR3 loop is CSASSSYEQYF. As DNA, the CDR3 is TGCAGTGCTAGTTCATCCTACGAGCAGTACTTC.

This chain uses TRBV18 with TRBJ2-1, with 7 bases identical to TRBD1. V lost 2 bases to trimming and J lost 0 bases; unmatched junction nucleotides: 4. Germline CDR1 KGHSH, CDR2 LQKENI. The CDR3 is made up of 16 amino acids. This chain's CDR3 is CASSPAGGNSYNEQFF. The DNA for the CDR3 is TGTGCCAGCTCACCAGCAGGGGGTAACTCCTACAATGAGCAGTTCTTC.

With respect to this clonotype: A much larger clone lies a single base off, so this may be a read error. The chain recombines TRBV27 with TRBJ2-3; 11 bases match TRBD2. This CDR3 is 15 amino acids long. CDR1 and CDR2 (germline): MNHEY, SMNVEV (reference sequence). V dropped 4 bases and J dropped 3; count of bases not matched to a gene: 3. CDR3 bases: TGTGCCAGCAGTTCACTAGCGGGAGTAACAGATACGCAGTATTTT. This translates into CASSSLAGVTDTQYF.

The V and J genes are TRBV19 and TRBJ2-7; 11 positions match TRBD2. This CDR3 contains 17 residues. Germline V gene sequence: CDR1 LNHDA, CDR2 SQIVND (reference sequence). With V trimmed by 6 bases and J by 7 bases, 17 bases remained unmatched. Written as DNA, the CDR3 is TGTGCCAGTAGCCGCCATCCAGGACTAGCGGGTCAGAGAGAGCAGTACTTC. Its protein is CASSRHPGLAGQREQYF.

The sample holds a few counts of this clonotype. This chain connects TRBV19 to TRBJ1-5; D gene ambiguous. CDR3 length: 13 amino acids. V lost 3 bases and J 7 bases, leaving 10 bases between the germline ends. The germline CDR1 and CDR2 sequences are LNHDA and SQIVND (reference sequence). The CDR3 DNA reads TGTGCCAGTAGTATCAATGGCGAACAGCCCCAGCATTTT. This gives the protein CASSINGEQPQHF.

This clonotype was counted only a few times. This sequence joins TRBV20-1 and TRBJ2-5; no reliable D call. Between the trimmed V and J ends, which lost 4 bases and 1 base, there was a span of 7 bases. CDR1 and CDR2 from the germline V gene are DFQATT and SNEGSKA (reference sequence). The CDR3 has 12 amino acids. The CDR3 DNA is TGCAGTGCTATTCTAGTCCAAGAGACCCAGTACTTC. Translated, it gives CSAILVQETQYF.

This chain connects TRBV11-1 to TRBJ1-1; D not certain. The length of the CDR3 is 14 residues. Per the germline V gene, CDR1 is SGHAT and CDR2 is FQDESV (reference sequence). V lost 4 bases to trimming and J lost 1 base, with 10 bases between them. The CDR3 region has the DNA TGTGCCAGCAGCTCGCCATACAGGAACACTGAAGCTTTCTTT. This codes for CASSSPYRNTEAFF.

This clonotype was seen a handful of times. The chain recombines TRBV13 with TRBJ1-4; TRBD1 is a possible D gene (6 bases). V lost 4 bases, J lost 4 bases, and 13 bases lay in between. This CDR3 region has 15 residues. CDR1 and CDR2 (germline): PRHDT, FYEKMQ (reference sequence). The CDR3: CASSSGTPNNEKLFF. The CDR3 DNA follows: TGTGCCAGCAGCTCCGGGACACCCAATAATGAAAAACTGTTTTTT.

This clonotype was observed many times. The chain employs TRBV5-1 and TRBJ2-5; D might be TRBD2 (5 bases). The V end lost 0 bases, the J end lost 5 bases, and 11 bases lay between the germline ends. Germline V lookup: CDR1 SGHRS, CDR2 YFSETQ. The CDR3 totals 14 residues. The CDR3 reads CASSLDGVGETQYF. In DNA, the CDR3 is TGCGCCAGCAGCTTGGACGGGGTTGGGGAGACCCAGTACTTC.

This clonotype was counted ten times or more. The rearrangement uses TRBV29-1 and TRBJ2-1; D possibly matches TRBD1 or TRBD2 (6 bases each). The germline V and J ends were trimmed by 1 base and 5 bases, with 12 bases remaining between them. There are 14 residues in the CDR3. Germline CDR1 and CDR2: SQVTM and ANQGSEA. As DNA, the CDR3 is TGCAGCGTTGAAGGCCGGGGGCGAGACAATGAGCAGTTCTTC. Amino acids: CSVEGRGRDNEQFF.

This clonotype was seen at least ten times. This chain connects TRBV11-2 to TRBJ1-5; TRBD1 matches at 8 bases. V dropped 5 bases and J dropped 4; count of bases not matched to a gene: 4. Germline V gene data show CDR1 as SGHAT and CDR2 as FQNNGV. CDR3 size: 14 residues. The CDR3 loop reads CASSETGANQPQHF. Written as DNA, the CDR3 is TGTGCCAGCAGCGAGACAGGGGCAAATCAGCCCCAGCATTTT.

With regard to this clonotype: Compared with germline, one end of the junction differs, possibly owing to a read error. This chain connects TRBV30 to TRBJ1-1; 9 nucleotides match TRBD1. This CDR3 is built from 14 residues. Per germline, CDR1 GTSNPN and CDR2 SVGIG (reference sequence). The CDR3 loop is CAWTEQGASTEAVF. CDR3 DNA: TGTGCCTGGACCGAACAGGGGGCAAGCACTGAAGCTGTCTTT.

This clonotype came up a few times. This chain links TRBV12-3 or TRBV12-4 with TRBJ2-7, with D perhaps TRBD1 or TRBD2 (5 bases each). The CDR3 runs to 15 residues. Trimming left V 5 bases short and J 7 bases short, with 21 bases between. CDR3 sequence (DNA): TGTGCCAGCAGTCCCTCCACGGGGCCCCGCTGGGAGCAGTACTTC. Encoded protein: CASSPSTGPRWEQYF.

This clonotype was counted at least ten times. V usage is TRBV6-1 and J usage is TRBJ2-2, with TRBD2 matching over 10 bases. The germline CDR1 and CDR2 sequences are MNHNS and SASEGT. V lost 5 bases, J lost 2 bases, and 5 bases stayed unmatched. There are 16 residues in the CDR3. CDR3 DNA sequence: TGTGCCAGCAGTATCTGGACTAGCGGAAACACCGGGGAGCTGTTTTTT. It encodes CASSIWTSGNTGELFF.

The chain employs TRBV7-9 and TRBJ1-5; possible D gene TRBD1, 6 bases. This CDR3 contains 16 residues. The germline V and J ends were trimmed by 5 bases and 0 bases, with 14 bases remaining between them. Germline V gene sequence: CDR1 SEHNR, CDR2 FQNEAQ (reference sequence). CDR3 coding DNA: TGTGCCAGCAGCACAGGGTCCGGGGATAGCAATCAGCCCCAGCATTTT. Amino acids: CASSTGSGDSNQPQHF.

This clonotype was found many times. This chain links TRBV20-1 with TRBJ2-7; 10 bases are a match to TRBD1. CDR1 and CDR2 from the germline V gene are DFQATT and SNEGSKA (reference sequence). The CDR3 consists of 14 residues. Trimming at V came to 3 bases and at J to 0 bases, leaving 2 bases not matched to a gene. This CDR3 is CSASGQGVSYEQYF. The CDR3 region has the DNA TGCAGTGCTAGTGGACAGGGGGTCTCCTACGAGCAGTACTTC.

Turning to this clonotype: A much more abundant neighbour one base away suggests this may be a read error. The chain recombines TRBV20-1 with TRBJ1-4, with D possibly TRBD1 on 5 matching bases. CDR1 is DFQATT, CDR2 SNEGSKA, per germline (reference sequence). CDR3 length: 15 amino acids. V was cut by 5 bases and J by 8 bases, with 21 bases left in between. CDR3: CSAGGGVRSREKLFF. The CDR3 region has the DNA TGCAGTGCTGGGGGAGGAGTGCGATCGCGGGAAAAACTGTTTTTT.

This clonotype has just a few counts. The V gene is TRBV10-3, the J gene TRBJ2-5, with TRBD2 matching 7 bases. This CDR3 contains 14 residues. After removal of 2 bases from V and 4 bases from J, the junction contained 4 bases not matched to a gene. The germline V gene has CDR1 ENHRY and CDR2 SYGVKD. The CDR3 nucleotides are TGTGCCATCAGTGAGGGGAGGGCCTCAGAGACCCAGTACTTC. It yields the protein CAISEGRASETQYF.

This clonotype was seen a handful of times. The chain employs TRBV18 and TRBJ2-7; 8 bases are a match to TRBD1. The germline V gene encodes CDR1 KGHSH and CDR2 LQKENI. V lost 5 bases, J lost 3 bases, and 12 bases stayed unmatched. CDR3 length: 16 amino acids. CDR3 coding DNA: TGTGCCAGCTCAGCAGCCGGGACAGGTCTGTACTACGAGCAGTACTTC. Translation: CASSAAGTGLYYEQYF. The entire variable domain, with the rest obtained from reference TRBV18 and TRBJ2-7, is as follows: NAGVMQNPRHLVRRRGQEARLRCSPMKGHSHVYWYRQLPEEGLKFMVYLQKENIIDESGMPKERFSAEFPKEGPSILRIQQVVRGDSAAYFCASSAAGTGLYYEQYFGPGTRLTVT.

The table lists this clonotype with a few counts. The rearrangement uses TRBV29-1 and TRBJ2-2; D is uncertain. The CDR3 has 14 residues. V lost 3 bases to trimming and J lost 1 base, with 9 bases between them. Germline loops: CDR1 SQVTM, CDR2 ANQGSEA. Here the CDR3 reads CSVDQEGNTGELFF. CDR3 DNA: TGCAGCGTTGACCAGGAAGGGAACACCGGGGAGCTGTTTTTT.

This clonotype was detected a few times. The chain couples TRBV29-1 to TRBJ2-1; no firm D call. There are 11 residues in the CDR3. The germline V and J ends were trimmed by 3 bases and 4 bases, with 4 bases remaining between them. The germline V gene encodes CDR1 SQVTM and CDR2 ANQGSEA. Written as DNA, the CDR3 is TGCAGCGTTGACCGATACAATGAGCAGTTCTTC. This sequence encodes CSVDRYNEQFF.

The chain joins TRBV6-1 to TRBJ1-2; 8 nucleotides agree with TRBD1. V lost 3 bases, J lost 3 bases, and 9 bases stayed unmatched. The germline V gene encodes CDR1 MNHNS and CDR2 SASEGT. There are 16 residues in the CDR3. CDR3 in amino acids: CASSEWPTGEDYGYTF. The CDR3 DNA reads as TGTGCCAGCAGTGAGTGGCCGACAGGGGAAGACTATGGCTACACCTTC.

Many counts were recorded for this clonotype. The V gene is TRBV27, the J gene TRBJ2-1, with D hard to call. The V gene lost 0 bases and the J gene lost 9 bases, with 9 bases spanning the gap. The CDR3 consists of 13 residues. Germline values: CDR1 MNHEY, CDR2 SMNVEV (reference sequence). CDR3 bases: TGTGCCAGCAGTTTATCTAGGCAGTCTGAGCAGTTCTTC. This encodes CASSLSRQSEQFF.

The chain recombines TRBV5-6 with TRBJ1-5; no definite D call. The CDR3 runs 15 residues. Germline V gives CDR1 SGHDT, CDR2 YYEEEE. Trimming shortened V by 2 bases and J by 4 bases, and 13 bases separated the two germline ends. CDR3 residues: CASSFRGVGNQPQHF. In DNA form, the CDR3 reads TGTGCCAGCAGCTTCCGGGGTGTTGGTAATCAGCCCCAGCATTTT.

This clonotype came up a few times. This chain joins TRBV19 and TRBJ1-5; TRBD1 matches 8 bases. The CDR3 runs to 16 residues. The V gene end was trimmed by 6 bases and the J gene end by 0 bases; junction bases not matched to a gene: 7. From germline, CDR1 is LNHDA and CDR2 SQIVND (reference sequence). The CDR3 DNA reads TGTGCCAGTAGGACCCAGACAGGGGTTAGCAATCAGCCCCAGCATTTT. Translation gives CASRTQTGVSNQPQHF.